Sequencing of this TCR beta chain was carried out in a study of shared clonotypes between healthy human individuals (dated by TCRdb to about 2020). Broadly, across the study: The cohort comprised a couple of women and three men aged 18 to 49 years. Blood TCR repertoires of five healthy adults were deeply sequenced to estimate repertoire size and the extent of clonotype sharing between individuals. To increase sequencing depth and limit assay-specific biases, TCR repertoire library preparation and sequencing were carried out by different laboratories using diverse techniques. For each donor, three plates each were used for CD4 naive and CD4 memory, two plates were used for CD8 naive, and one plate was used for CD8 memory. Leukapheresis yielded between about 0.94 and 10 billion PBMCs per donor. General study outcomes and caveats: Incomplete sequencing was indicated by rarefaction of sorted-subset datasets, despite the large sequencing depth. Only blood was sampled, and tissue TCR repertoires likely differ from those in blood. Higher generation probabilities were observed for clonotypes shared by all four sorted-subset donors than for non-shared clonotypes. When a few donors were compared, the shared fraction of clonotypes was 5% to 6.5% for naive CD4, more than 3% for naive CD8, 2% to 2.5% for memory CD4, and less than 0.45% for memory CD8. Estimated clonotype richness was generally larger for naive than for memory subsets. Pairwise subsampling led to the expectation that sequencing depth would affect the degree of clonotype sharing among donors. Because the study included only a small number of donors, the genetic and exposure-history diversity represented was limited.

TCR CDR3 regions were amplified from genomic DNA by multiplex PCR using the deep immunoSEQ assay. Extracted genomic DNA from each cell subset was spread evenly across all wells of several immunoSEQ 96-well plates, with each plate serving as a replicate. For sorted subsets, roughly 0.2 ug genomic DNA, equal to tens of thousands of T cell genomes, was loaded into each replicate PCR. Purified libraries were quantified with a Qubit 3.0 fluorometer, sized on a Bioanalyzer 2100, and re-quantified with the KAPA Library Quantification kit. Every immunoSEQ 96-well plate was sequenced on a dedicated single-read 150-cycle Illumina NextSeq 550 flow cell. From the authors' description of their analysis: Because the immunoSEQ output included only junctional sequences and no quality scores, the filtering could not be the same as the filtering used for full-length reads. To assign V/J genes and CDR3, sequences were annotated using PyIR, a Python wrapper for IgBLAST v1.9, with IMGT germline references. Reads were removed for weak V/J assignments (E-value above 1e-6), missing CDR3, stop codons, out-of-frame junctions, or ambiguous translated residues. A V3J clonotype was defined by an identical inferred V gene, J gene, and CDR3 amino acid sequence. To compute the percentage overlap between repertoires, the number of shared unique clonotypes was divided by the size of the smaller repertoire. Three approaches were used to assess repertoire richness: RTK rarefaction, the Chao1 estimator, and Recon v2.1 estimates of unobserved clonotypes. For all TCRbeta clonotypes obtained by the gDNA method from four donors, generation probabilities were computed with OLGA. Drawn from immuneACCESS, this table holds only the in-frame rearrangements with V and J called that TCRdb kept. Clones are partly lost; checked studies trace under half to an unresolved V gene and leave the rest unexplained. From that table come the V and J calls and clone size; the DNA was used to work out D and trimming. The sample yields 190,000 or so clones; around 63% were counted once. The ten most abundant clones make up over 9.5% of the sample.

Donors were healthy HIV-negative adults with no recently reported acute infections or vaccinations. Every donor was a Caucasian adult residing in Nashville, Tennessee, USA. CD4+ T cells were enriched by magnetic negative selection; naive cells were then positively selected on CD45RA, and the negative fraction formed the memory subset. After blood collection by leukapheresis, PBMCs were isolated using Ficoll-Histopaque density gradient centrifugation and then cryopreserved in the vapor phase of liquid nitrogen. Analytical flow cytometry was used to check the purity and quantity of every magnetically sorted T cell population. Each sorted fraction had its genomic DNA isolated and then quantified by UV absorbance on a Nanodrop 2000c. The CDR3, cysteine through phenylalanine, is 15 amino acids long. Just CDR3 DNA is preserved here, 45 bases in frame from base 1. Per the germline V gene, MNHNS is the CDR1 and SASEGT is the CDR2. The germline ends are 15 bases apart after V is trimmed by 6 bases and J by 2 bases.

The count of this clone is one. Its antigen remains undetermined. No base qualities exist here, and no much larger clone lies one base off it. The sequenced sample was memory CD4+ T cells sorted from blood. Explained via the paper, the cell subset or site label denotes: CD45RA-negative fraction. The receptor was derived from a man younger than 45 in good health. The rearranged segments are TRBV6-1 and TRBJ2-3, with TRBD2 tentatively as D gene (6 bases match). The CDR3 protein: CASSKSGGPTDTQYF. The sequenced DNA: TGTGCCAGCAGCAAATCCGGGGGACCCACAGATACGCAGTATTTT.